The clone carrying this TCR beta chain appeared a few times. This sample is drawn from a study of blood T cell repertoires in COVID-19. In the study overall: The United States, Italy and Spain supplied acute and convalescent COVID-19 samples. The analysed material was cDNA or gDNA that came from T cells, B-cell-depleted T cells, or PBMCs.

In the original analysis: The assay estimated nucleated cells by amplifying reference gene primers. The assay was immunoSEQ multiplex PCR, and TCRdb's table has in-frame clones only and misses some. V and J calls and clone size are as listed in that table; D and trimming were resolved from the DNA. The table records 230,000 or so clones, about 83% of them present only once. The germline V and J ends were trimmed by 2 bases and 3 bases, with 13 bases remaining between them. The germline V gene has CDR1 MNHEY and CDR2 SMNVEV (reference sequence). This CDR3 has 16 residues. The receptor was derived from a middle-aged man with active or convalescent COVID-19. Sample: peripheral blood. The chain joins TRBV27 to TRBJ2-2; perhaps TRBD1 as D (6 bases). In DNA, the CDR3 is TGTGCCAGCAGTTTAGGGCAGGGGATGTACACCGGGGAGCTGTTTTTT. Translation: CASSLGQGMYTGELFF.